One and the same sample provided the 26 T cell receptor beta chains below, sequenced in a study of blood T cell repertoires in COVID-19. TCRdb's copy holds only in-frame clones and misses some; the assay was immunoSEQ multiplex PCR. Seen here are approximately 96,000 clones, 70% to 90% observed once, and the top ten hold 3.5% to 5%. The sample comprised peripheral blood. Source of these receptors: a human donor with COVID-19, enrolled during active disease. The donor label of this sample is uncertain.

This clone has a single count. This chain joins TRBV19 and TRBJ1-1, with unresolved D. V gave up 0 bases and J gave up 4 bases, with 12 bases separating them. The V gene's germline CDR1 is LNHDA and CDR2 SQIVND (reference sequence). The CDR3 has 15 amino acids. CDR3 nucleotides: TGTGCCAGTAGTATAGAGATTTCGGGGTCCACTGAAGCTTTCTTT. It specifies CASSIEISGSTEAFF.

This clone was detected only a few times. This chain joins TRBV5-1 and TRBJ2-1, with 8 bases matching TRBD1. Trimming took 4 bases from V and 7 from J; bases not matched to a gene: 10. The CDR3 is 15 residues long. From germline, CDR1 is SGHRS and CDR2 YFSETQ. The CDR3 loop is CASSRPEQGVNEQFF. The CDR3 nucleotides are TGCGCCAGCAGCCGCCCCGAACAGGGGGTGAATGAGCAGTTCTTC.

To note about this clone: The same CDR3 also results from other DNA sequences found in this sample. The chain has TRBV20-1 and TRBJ2-2; 11 bases are shared with TRBD2. CDR1 and CDR2 (germline): DFQATT, SNEGSKA (reference sequence). Trimming cost V 3 bases and J 7 bases; bases outside gene matches: 1. This CDR3 is 13 amino acids long. In DNA form, the CDR3 reads TGCAGTGCTAGTCTAGCGGGGGGCGGGGAGCTGTTTTTT. This translates into CSASLAGGGELFF.

This clone showed up just a few times. The chain joins TRBV19 to TRBJ1-1; D is unclear. The CDR3 is made up of 13 amino acids. CDR1 LNHDA and CDR2 SQIVND come from the germline V gene (reference sequence). V was shortened by 6 bases and J by 0 bases, with 8 bases between the two germline ends. The chain's CDR3 is CASRAGMNTEAFF. CDR3 sequence (DNA): TGTGCCAGTAGAGCGGGCATGAACACTGAAGCTTTCTTT. The full variable domain, with the rest looked up from reference TRBV19 and TRBJ1-1, is DGGITQSPKYLFRKEGQNVTLSCEQNLNHDAMYWYRQDPGQGLRLIYYSQIVNDFQKGDIAEGYSVSREKKESFPLTVTSAQKNPTAFYLCASRAGMNTEAFFGQGTRLTVV.

The CDR3 region is CASSTTSPSYNEQFF. As DNA, the CDR3 is TGTGCCAGCAGTACTACTAGCCCTTCCTACAATGAGCAGTTCTTC. V is TRBV6-6 and J is TRBJ2-1; D is possibly TRBD2 (6 bases). CDR1 and CDR2 from the germline V gene are MNHNY and SVGAGI (reference sequence). Trimming shortened V by 5 bases and J by 1 base, and 12 bases separated the two germline ends. CDR3 length equals 15 residues.

The V call is TRBV10-1, the J call TRBJ2-1, with a weak D call TRBD2 (6 bases). V was trimmed by 8 bases and J by 6 bases, leaving 14 bases between them. Germline assignment: CDR1 WNHNN and CDR2 SYGVQD (reference sequence). This CDR3 has 13 amino acids. The CDR3 is CASAASAGNEQFF. Here the CDR3 DNA reads TGCGCCAGCGCCGCTAGCGCCGGCAATGAGCAGTTCTTC.

This clone appeared once. The chain links TRBV21-1 to TRBJ2-7; no check of the table's D call, TRBD2, against the DNA was made. TRBV21-1 has pseudogene status. This CDR3 is 15 amino acids long. The CDR3 nucleotides are TGTGCCAGCAGTCCCAGCTCGCGGGAGAATGACGAGCAGTACTTC. Amino acid sequence: CASSPSSRENDEQYF.

The chain combines TRBV5-1 with TRBJ1-2; 7 bases align to TRBD1. V dropped 2 bases and J dropped 6; count of bases not matched to a gene: 4. Germline V gene lookup returns CDR1 SGHRS and CDR2 YFSETQ. This CDR3 has 13 residues. The CDR3 coding sequence is TGCGCCAGCAGCTTATCAGGGGGTAATGGCTACACCTTC. It translates to CASSLSGGNGYTF. Using reference TRBV5-1 and TRBJ1-2 for the parts outside the CDR3, the full variable domain is KAGVTQTPRYLIKTRGQQVTLSCSPISGHRSVSWYQQTPGQGLQFLFEYFSETQRNKGNFPGRFSGRQFSNSRSEMNVSTLELGDSALYLCASSLSGGNGYTFGSGTRLTVV.

The gene calls are TRBV27 and TRBJ1-5; D may be TRBD1 (5 bases). The germline V gene encodes CDR1 MNHEY and CDR2 SMNVEV (reference sequence). This CDR3 has 14 residues. The germline V and J ends were trimmed by 7 bases and 3 bases, with 13 bases remaining between them. CDR3 DNA: TGTGCCAGCAACCCCCGGGGACTCAATCAGCCCCAGCATTTT. This translates into CASNPRGLNQPQHF.

The rearrangement links TRBV19 to TRBJ2-7, with unresolved D. The CDR3 is 16 amino acids. Germline CDR1 LNHDA, CDR2 SQIVND (reference sequence). The germline V and J ends were trimmed by 3 bases and 3 bases, with 18 bases remaining between them. CDR3 residues: CASSIGQAKEGYEQYF. The CDR3 DNA reads as TGTGCCAGTAGTATTGGGCAGGCCAAGGAAGGCTACGAGCAGTACTTC.

The rearrangement links TRBV24-1 to TRBJ1-1, with D uncertain. This CDR3 has 11 amino acids. The V and J ends lost 8 bases and 8 bases respectively, with 11 bases between them. CDR1 and CDR2 from the germline V gene are KGHDR and SFDVKD. In DNA, the CDR3 is TGTGCCACCAAGTCTGAGGGAGAAGCTTTCTTT. It yields the protein CATKSEGEAFF.

The chain couples TRBV28 to TRBJ1-5, with D possibly being TRBD1 (6 bases). Germline V gene lookup returns CDR1 MDHEN and CDR2 SYDVKM. The CDR3 has 15 amino acids. V shed 4 bases and J shed 2 bases, with 12 bases lying between them. The CDR3 coding sequence is TGTGCCAGCAGTTCCTCGTCAGGGGGCAATCAGCCCCAGCATTTT. Translated: CASSSSSGGNQPQHF.

This chain joins TRBV3-1 (or the pseudogene TRBV3-2) and TRBJ1-4; 8 bases line up with TRBD1. This CDR3 region has 19 residues. The V and J ends lost 4 bases and 1 base, in that order; junction bases with no gene match: 14. Germline V gives CDR1 LGHDT, CDR2 YNNKEL (reference sequence). CDR3 sequence reads: CASSRWGPGGEGTNEKLFF. CDR3 DNA sequence: TGTGCCAGCAGCCGCTGGGGGCCAGGGGGCGAAGGAACTAATGAAAAACTGTTTTTT.

The V and J genes are TRBV25-1 and TRBJ2-7; tentatively, D is TRBD2 (6 bases). The CDR3 spans 12 residues. V was cut by 7 bases and J by 8 bases, with 15 bases left in between. Germline-derived CDR1 and CDR2 are MGHDK and SYGVNS. The CDR3 region has the DNA TGTGCCAGCAATTCAGGAGGGTTCAAGCAGTACTTC. This gives the protein CASNSGGFKQYF.

The genes are TRBV6-5 and TRBJ1-3; unclear D gene. Germline V gene lookup returns CDR1 MNHEY and CDR2 SVGAGI. CDR3 size: 15 residues. The V end lost 6 bases, the J end lost 0 bases, and 12 bases lay between the germline ends. The CDR3 is CASSHPTYSGNTIYF. The DNA for the CDR3 is TGTGCCAGCAGCCATCCTACGTACTCTGGAAACACCATATATTTT.

The gene calls are TRBV5-3 and TRBJ1-6; tentatively, D is TRBD1 (5 bases). TRBV5-3 is an open reading frame whose function is uncertain. Trimming took off 4 bases at V and 6 bases at J, with 11 bases between the two ends. The CDR3 runs to 14 residues. CDR3 DNA sequence: TGTGCCAGAAGCCTACGACAGTTTAATTCACCCCTCCACTTT. This gives the protein CARSLRQFNSPLHF.

V gene TRBV5-1 combines with J gene TRBJ2-1, with 8 bases identical to TRBD1. Germline V gene lookup returns CDR1 SGHRS and CDR2 YFSETQ. The junction had 2 bases not matched to a gene; V was cut back by 0 bases and J by 6 bases. CDR3 length: 14 residues. The CDR3 protein is CASSLEQGGNEQFF. The CDR3 DNA is TGCGCCAGCAGCTTGGAACAGGGGGGCAATGAGCAGTTCTTC.

The chain recombines TRBV11-2 with TRBJ1-1; D ambiguous. The CDR3 spans 12 residues. V was trimmed by 1 base and J by 9 bases, leaving 9 bases between them. Germline values: CDR1 SGHAT, CDR2 FQNNGV. The CDR3 protein is CASSLAWQKAFF. The DNA for the CDR3 is TGTGCCAGCAGCTTAGCGTGGCAGAAAGCTTTCTTT.

The chain recombines TRBV5-4 with TRBJ2-5, with D unresolved. CDR1 is SGHNT, CDR2 YYREEE, per germline (reference sequence). The CDR3 runs to 13 residues. V was cut by 4 bases and J by 5 bases, with 12 bases left in between. CDR3 DNA: TGTGCCAGCAGCATAAAAGCCGCGGAGACCCAGTACTTC. Encoded protein: CASSIKAAETQYF.

The rearrangement links TRBV6-6 to TRBJ2-3; a possible D gene is TRBD1 (7 bases). Germline V CDR1 and CDR2: MNHNY, SVGAGI (reference sequence). The CDR3 totals 12 residues. The V and J ends lost 4 bases and 14 bases respectively, with 16 bases between them. As DNA, the CDR3 is TGTGCCAGCAGTTTGTCAGGGGGGAGCCGGTATTTT. Its protein is CASSLSGGSRYF.

This chain connects TRBV3-1 (or the pseudogene TRBV3-2) to TRBJ2-2, with 9 positions matching TRBD2. The V gene end was trimmed by 3 bases and the J gene end by 4 bases; junction bases not matched to a gene: 6. This CDR3 has 16 residues. Germline loops: CDR1 LGHDT, CDR2 YNNKEL (reference sequence). The CDR3 protein is CASSQRLAGVTGELFF. The DNA for the CDR3 is TGTGCCAGCAGCCAGAGGTTAGCGGGAGTCACCGGGGAGCTGTTTTTT.

The gene calls are TRBV6-5 and TRBJ1-4; weak D call: TRBD1 (5 bases). V was cut by 5 bases and J by 7 bases, with 11 bases left in between. The CDR3 is made up of 13 amino acids. Germline V gene data show CDR1 as MNHEY and CDR2 as SVGAGI. The CDR3 sequence: CASSTRVPEKLFF. The CDR3 DNA follows: TGTGCCAGCAGTACCAGGGTCCCTGAAAAACTGTTTTTT.

The chain carries TRBV7-9 and TRBJ1-1, with D possibly TRBD1 on 6 matching bases. The CDR3 is 14 residues long. Trimming took 6 bases from V and 3 from J, leaving 14 bases between them. Germline V lookup: CDR1 SEHNR, CDR2 FQNEAQ (reference sequence). CDR3 DNA sequence: TGTGCCAGCAGTAGGGGGGGAGAGGACACTGAAGCTTTCTTT. Translated, it gives CASSRGGEDTEAFF.

The rearrangement links TRBV10-3 to TRBJ1-3; D possibly corresponds to TRBD1 (5 bases). The CDR3 extends over 14 amino acids. V was shortened by 3 bases and J by 4 bases, with 10 bases between the two germline ends. Germline V lookup: CDR1 ENHRY, CDR2 SYGVKD. The CDR3 spells CAISDAGQGNTIYF. The CDR3 DNA sequence: TGTGCCATCAGTGACGCAGGGCAGGGAAACACCATATATTTT.

The V call is TRBV10-1, the J call TRBJ1-1; D gene unclear. V gave up 0 bases and J gave up 7 bases, with 12 bases separating them. Germline values: CDR1 WNHNN, CDR2 SYGVQD (reference sequence). The length of the CDR3 is 14 residues. The CDR3 DNA follows: TGCGCCAGCAGTGAGTCCAATGGGGAGGGTGAAGCTTTCTTT. Residues: CASSESNGEGEAFF.

This chain connects TRBV6-2 or TRBV6-3 to TRBJ2-1; 10 nucleotides line up with TRBD1. Germline CDR1 reads MNHEY; CDR2 reads SVGEGT. The CDR3 contains 19 residues. After removal of 5 bases from V and 8 bases from J, the junction contained 21 bases not matched to a gene. In nucleotides, the CDR3 is TGTGCCAGCAGTCCCGACGCCACATTGTGGGGACAGGGGTGGGATGAGCAGTTCTTC. It codes for CASSPDATLWGQGWDEQFF.